Listed below are T cell receptor beta chains from one sample, sequenced in a study of blood T cell repertoires in COVID-19. Only in-frame clones appear in the TCRdb table, and some are missing; sequencing was by immunoSEQ multiplex PCR. The repertoire consists of about 220,000 clones, with approximately 90% occurring once and the leading ten covering roughly 2.5%. Sequenced: PBMCs or T cells enriched from blood (not recorded which). Every receptor here comes from a woman between 25 and 40 years old who had recovered from COVID-19. Both conserved end residues are part of each CDR3. A D gene is named only where the DNA matches it firmly. The size entry is marked missing in some rows and otherwise reads once, few, many or a size class.

J	V	size	D	DNA	CDR3
TRBJ2-7	TRBV19	-	-	TGTGCCAGTAATATGGGACTCCCCTACGAGCAGTACTTC	CASNMGLPYEQYF
TRBJ2-3	TRBV7-9	once	-	TGTGCCAGCAGCTTTGGACAGCTTCCCAGCACAGATACGCAGTATTTT	CASSFGQLPSTDTQYF
TRBJ2-1	TRBV7-8	-	-	TGTGCCAGCAGCCCGAACAACAATGAGCAGTTCTTC	CASSPNNNEQFF
TRBJ1-5	TRBV9	-	TRBD1	TGTGCCAGCAGCAAAACAGGGGGCGGACAGCCCCAGCATTTT	CASSKTGGGQPQHF
TRBJ1-6	TRBV6-2/TRBV6-3	many	-	TGTGCCAGCAGTTACGGGGGCGAGAATTCACCCCTCCACTTT	CASSYGGENSPLHF
TRBJ1-1	TRBV7-3	-	-	TGTGCCAGCAGCTTGCAAGGGGATGCTGAAGCTTTCTTT	CASSLQGDAEAFF
TRBJ1-1	TRBV6-5	-	-	TGTGCCAGCAGTTATACGGTAGAAATGAACACTGAAGCTTTCTTT	CASSYTVEMNTEAFF
TRBJ2-3	TRBV6-5	once	-	TGTGCCAGCAGTTCGTACAGGGCCACCTCGGATACGCAGTATTTT	CASSSYRATSDTQYF
TRBJ2-1	TRBV6-5	-	-	TGTGCCAGCAGTTACTCGACTAGTCTAGTTTTCGATGAGCAGTTCTTC	CASSYSTSLVFDEQFF
TRBJ2-2	TRBV24-1	-	TRBD2	TGTGCCACCAGTGATTCGGGACTAGCGGGTTCCGGGGAGCTGTTTTTT	CATSDSGLAGSGELFF
TRBJ1-5	TRBV2	few	-	TGTGCCAGCAGTGAATTCAGGGTCCGGAATCAGCCCCAGCATTTT	CASSEFRVRNQPQHF
TRBJ2-3	TRBV5-6	-	-	TGTGCCAGCAGCCCTCTGCGGCTAGCGAGAGATACGCAGTATTTT	CASSPLRLARDTQYF
TRBJ2-5	TRBV5-6	-	-	TGTGCCAGCAGCTTTTCGGGGGACTGGTTTAGGGAGACCCAGTACTTC	CASSFSGDWFRETQYF
TRBJ1-2	TRBV5-6	-	-	TGTGCCAGCAGCTTGGGGGCCAGGAACTATGGCTACACCTTC	CASSLGARNYGYTF
TRBJ1-5	TRBV4-2	-	-	TGTGCCAGCAGCCAAGGGAGGGCCAATCAGCCCCAGCATTTT	CASSQGRANQPQHF
TRBJ2-2	TRBV3-1/TRBV3-2	-	-	TGTGCCAGCAGCGAACAGGGACCCGGGGAGCTGTTTTTT	CASSEQGPGELFF
TRBJ1-1	TRBV20-1	-	TRBD1	TGCAGTGCTAGTTCGCAGGGGGCGGGCACTGAAGCTTTCTTT	CSASSQGAGTEAFF
TRBJ2-1	TRBV11-2	-	TRBD2	TGTGCCAGCAGCTTAGATACTGGGCGGGGGGGAGTTTTTAACAATGAGCAGTTCTTC	CASSLDTGRGGVFNNEQFF
TRBJ1-1	TRBV19	-	TRBD1	TGTGCCAGTAGGAAGGACAGGTGGGACACTGAAGCTTTCTTT	CASRKDRWDTEAFF
TRBJ2-1	TRBV6-5	-	TRBD1	TGTGCCAGCAGTCCGAGAAGGGGGCTGAGCAATGAGCAGTTCTTC	CASSPRRGLSNEQFF
TRBJ2-3	TRBV19	-	TRBD1	TGTGCCAGTAGCCCCCTCCGGACAGGGTTCACGCAGTATTTT	CASSPLRTGFTQYF
TRBJ1-3	TRBV19	-	-	TGTGCCAGTAGTCTCGGGACTTCTGGAAACACCATATATTTT	CASSLGTSGNTIYF
TRBJ2-5	TRBV4-2	-	TRBD2	TGTGCCAGCAGCCAAGGGGCTAGCGGGGGATCTCGGGAGACCCAGTACTTC	CASSQGASGGSRETQYF
TRBJ1-3	TRBV18	-	-	TGTGCCAGCTCACCATCCCCAGGGACTGGAAACACCATATATTTT	CASSPSPGTGNTIYF
TRBJ2-3	TRBV9	once	-	TGTGCCAGCAGCCCCCCGACAGATACGCAGTATTTT	CASSPPTDTQYF
TRBJ1-3	TRBV4-2	-	-	TGTGCCAGCAGCCAAGTGGGGAGTATCTCTGGAAACACCATATATTTT	CASSQVGSISGNTIYF
TRBJ2-7	TRBV7-9	-	TRBD1	TGTGCCAGCAGCTTAGCTTACCGGGACAGCAGTACCTACGAGCAGTACTTC	CASSLAYRDSSTYEQYF
TRBJ1-4	TRBV4-1	-	TRBD1	TGCGCCAGCAGCCAATTTGGACAGGTTAATGAAAAACTGTTTTTT	CASSQFGQVNEKLFF
TRBJ2-5	TRBV5-1	-	TRBD1	TGCGCCAGCAGGAGGGACAGGGACCAAGAGACCCAGTACTTC	CASRRDRDQETQYF
TRBJ2-5	TRBV7-9	-	TRBD2	TGTGCCAGCAGCTCGGGCGGGGGGGCGAAGACCCAGTACTTC	CASSSGGGAKTQYF
TRBJ2-1	TRBV9	-	TRBD2	TGTGCCAGCAGCGTAAAAAGCGGGGGTGCGGTTTGGGACAATGAGCAGTTCTTC	CASSVKSGGAVWDNEQFF
TRBJ1-2	TRBV25-1	once	-	TGTGCCAGCAGTGAATCGGGAGTCGTTCTAGCTAACTATGGCTACACCTTC	CASSESGVVLANYGYTF
TRBJ1-5	TRBV27	few	-	TGTGCCAGCAGTTCCGGGTACAATCAGCCCCAGCATTTT	CASSSGYNQPQHF
TRBJ1-1	TRBV4-2	-	-	TGTGCCAGCAGCCAGAGCAGAGGGTACACTGAAGCTTTCTTT	CASSQSRGYTEAFF
TRBJ1-2	TRBV4-1	-	-	TGCGCCAGCAGCCAAGATAAAGGGGGTGGTGGCTACACCTTC	CASSQDKGGGGYTF